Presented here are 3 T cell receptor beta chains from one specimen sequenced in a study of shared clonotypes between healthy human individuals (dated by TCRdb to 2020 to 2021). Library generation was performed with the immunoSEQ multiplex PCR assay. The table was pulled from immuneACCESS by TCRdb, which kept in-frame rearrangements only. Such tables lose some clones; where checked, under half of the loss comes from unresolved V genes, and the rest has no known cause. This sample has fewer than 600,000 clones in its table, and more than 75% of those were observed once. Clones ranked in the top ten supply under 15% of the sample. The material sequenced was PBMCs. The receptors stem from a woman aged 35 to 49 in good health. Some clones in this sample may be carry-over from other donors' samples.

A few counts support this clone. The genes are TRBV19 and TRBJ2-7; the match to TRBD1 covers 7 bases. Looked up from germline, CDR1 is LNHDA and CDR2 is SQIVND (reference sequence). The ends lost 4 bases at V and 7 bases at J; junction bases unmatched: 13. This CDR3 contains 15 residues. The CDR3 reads CASSKTLTGDREQYF. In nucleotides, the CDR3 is TGTGCCAGTAGTAAAACCTTAACAGGGGATCGAGAGCAGTACTTC.

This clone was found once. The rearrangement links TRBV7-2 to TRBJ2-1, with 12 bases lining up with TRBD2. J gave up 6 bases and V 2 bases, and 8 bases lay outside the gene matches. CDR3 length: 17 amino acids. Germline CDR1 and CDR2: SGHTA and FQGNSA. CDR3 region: CASSLRILAGGLNEQFF. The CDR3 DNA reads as TGTGCCAGCAGCTTACGGATCCTAGCGGGAGGGCTCAATGAGCAGTTCTTC.

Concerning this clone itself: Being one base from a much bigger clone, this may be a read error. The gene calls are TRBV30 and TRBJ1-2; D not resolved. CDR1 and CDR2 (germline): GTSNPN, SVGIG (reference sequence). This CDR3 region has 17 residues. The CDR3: CAWRAGLVGREDYGHTF. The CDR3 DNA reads TGTGCCTGGAGGGCCGGGCTTGTGGGGAGGGAGGACTATGGCCACACCTTC.